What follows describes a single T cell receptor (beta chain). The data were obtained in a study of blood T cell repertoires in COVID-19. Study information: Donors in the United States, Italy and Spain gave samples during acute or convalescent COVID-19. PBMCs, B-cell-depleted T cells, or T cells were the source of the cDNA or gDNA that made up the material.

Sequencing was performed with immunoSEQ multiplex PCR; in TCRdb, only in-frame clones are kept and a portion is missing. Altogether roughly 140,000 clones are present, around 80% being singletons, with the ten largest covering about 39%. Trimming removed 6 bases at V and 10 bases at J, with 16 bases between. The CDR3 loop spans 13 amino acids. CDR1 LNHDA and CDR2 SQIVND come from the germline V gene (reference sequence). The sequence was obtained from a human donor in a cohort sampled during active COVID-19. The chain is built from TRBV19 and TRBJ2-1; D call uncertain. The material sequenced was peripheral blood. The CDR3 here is CASSGSRVREQFF. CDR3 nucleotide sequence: TGTGCCAGTAGCGGTTCTAGAGTAAGGGAGCAGTTCTTC.